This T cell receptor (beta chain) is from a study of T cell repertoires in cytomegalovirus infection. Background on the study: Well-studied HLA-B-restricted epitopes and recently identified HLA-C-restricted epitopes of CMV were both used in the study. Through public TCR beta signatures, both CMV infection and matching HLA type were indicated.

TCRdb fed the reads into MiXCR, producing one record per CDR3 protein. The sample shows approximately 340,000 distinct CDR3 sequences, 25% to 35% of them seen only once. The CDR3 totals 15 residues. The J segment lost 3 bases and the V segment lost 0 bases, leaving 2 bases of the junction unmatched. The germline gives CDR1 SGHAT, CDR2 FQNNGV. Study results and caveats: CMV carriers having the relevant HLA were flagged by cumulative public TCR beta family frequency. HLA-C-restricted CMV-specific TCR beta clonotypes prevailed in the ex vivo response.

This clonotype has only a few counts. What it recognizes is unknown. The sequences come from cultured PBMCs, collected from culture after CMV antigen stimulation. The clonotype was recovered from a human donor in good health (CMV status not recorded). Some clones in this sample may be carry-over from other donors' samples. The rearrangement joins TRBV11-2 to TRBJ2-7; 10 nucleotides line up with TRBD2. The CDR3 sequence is CASSLDRLAGYEQYF. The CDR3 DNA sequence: TGTGCCAGCAGCTTAGATCGACTAGCGGGCTACGAGCAGTACTTC.